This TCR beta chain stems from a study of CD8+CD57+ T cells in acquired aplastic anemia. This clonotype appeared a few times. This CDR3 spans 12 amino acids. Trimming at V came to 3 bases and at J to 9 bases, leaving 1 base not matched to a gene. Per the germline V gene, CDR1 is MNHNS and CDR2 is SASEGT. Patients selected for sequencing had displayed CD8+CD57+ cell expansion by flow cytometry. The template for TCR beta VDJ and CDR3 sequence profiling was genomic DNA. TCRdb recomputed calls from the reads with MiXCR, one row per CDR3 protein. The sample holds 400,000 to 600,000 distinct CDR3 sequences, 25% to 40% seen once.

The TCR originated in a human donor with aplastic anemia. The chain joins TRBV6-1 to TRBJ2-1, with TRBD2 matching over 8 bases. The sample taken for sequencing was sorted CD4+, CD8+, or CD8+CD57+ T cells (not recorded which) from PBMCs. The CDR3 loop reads CASSDGGGEQFF. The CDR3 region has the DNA TGTGCCAGCAGTGACGGGGGGGGTGAGCAGTTCTTC.